One and the same sample provided the 21 T cell receptor beta chains below, sequenced in a study of blood T cell repertoires in COVID-19. Assay: immunoSEQ multiplex PCR; the TCRdb copy retains only in-frame clones and omits some. The sample has approximately 150,000 clones, 88% seen once. The sequencing sample was made of peripheral blood. These TCRs come from a human donor with COVID-19, enrolled during active disease. The donor label of this sample is uncertain.

The chain combines TRBV11-2 with TRBJ2-1; D might be TRBD2 (5 bases). The germline V gene has CDR1 SGHAT and CDR2 FQNNGV. The CDR3 has 16 amino acids. Trimming pared 2 bases from V and 12 bases from J, leaving 23 bases between. The CDR3 nucleotides are TGTGCCAGCAGCTTACGGCTAGGCAGTGCCATGAGCGGGCAGTTCTTC. Amino acids: CASSLRLGSAMSGQFF.

The chain recombines TRBV12-3 or TRBV12-4 with TRBJ1-5, with unresolved D. V gave up 6 bases and J gave up 4 bases, with 10 bases separating them. The CDR3 sequence is 13 residues long. The CDR3 reads CASSKGGNQPQHF. The CDR3 DNA follows: TGTGCCAGCAGCAAAGGAGGGAATCAGCCCCAGCATTTT.

J is TRBJ2-1 and V is TRBV5-6, with D perhaps TRBD2 (5 bases). V was clipped by 0 bases and J by 6 bases, with 13 bases between them. CDR3 length: 15 residues. Germline CDR1 and CDR2: SGHDT and YYEEEE. The CDR3 bases are TGTGCCAGCAGCTTGGACCCGGGTGAGGGCAATGAGCAGTTCTTC. Translation: CASSLDPGEGNEQFF.

V is TRBV9 and J is TRBJ2-5; D gene ambiguous. CDR3 length equals 13 residues. Trimming removed 5 bases at V and 2 bases at J, with 10 bases between. Looked up from germline, CDR1 is SGDLS and CDR2 is YYNGEE. The DNA of the CDR3 is TGTGCCAGCAGTAGAGCGATTCAAGAGACCCAGTACTTC. Its translation: CASSRAIQETQYF.

The rearrangement uses TRBV27 and TRBJ1-2; 7 bases line up with TRBD1. The CDR3 covers 14 residues. Unmatched junction bases numbered 9, after V lost 5 bases and J lost 6 bases. Per the germline V gene, CDR1 is MNHEY and CDR2 is SMNVEV (reference sequence). The CDR3 here is CASSDQDRDHGYTF. The CDR3, as DNA: TGTGCCAGCAGTGATCAAGACAGGGACCATGGCTACACCTTC.

The CDR3 reads CASGFKESSTDTQYF. As DNA, the CDR3 is TGTGCTAGTGGTTTTAAGGAGTCTAGCACAGATACGCAGTATTTT. The rearrangement joins TRBV12-5 to TRBJ2-3; the D is unclear. Trimming pared 3 bases from V and 0 bases from J, leaving 10 bases between. The CDR3 is made up of 15 amino acids. Per germline, CDR1 LGHNT and CDR2 FRNRAP.

V and J are TRBV3-1 (or the pseudogene TRBV3-2) and TRBJ2-7; TRBD1 matches at 8 bases. CDR1 and CDR2 from the germline V gene are LGHDT and YNNKEL (reference sequence). The CDR3 contains 15 residues. Trimming at V came to 0 bases and at J to 2 bases, leaving 3 bases not matched to a gene. The CDR3: CASSQDRDRTYEQYF. As DNA, the CDR3 is TGTGCCAGCAGCCAAGATAGGGACAGGACCTACGAGCAGTACTTC.

The chain employs TRBV7-2 and TRBJ2-3; 7 bases fit TRBD2. In germline, CDR1 is SGHTA, CDR2 FQGNSA. The CDR3 sequence is 15 residues long. After removal of 2 bases from V and 6 bases from J, the junction contained 8 bases not matched to a gene. CDR3 sequence (DNA): TGTGCCAGCAGCTTACAGGGAGGGGCAGTCGATACGCAGTATTTT. Translation gives CASSLQGGAVDTQYF.

V usage is TRBV5-4 and J usage is TRBJ1-2; perhaps TRBD1 as D (5 bases). In germline, CDR1 is SGHNT, CDR2 YYREEE (reference sequence). Trimming took 8 bases from V and 3 from J, leaving 14 bases between them. The CDR3 has 13 residues. CDR3 amino acids: CASRQIGDYGYTF. The DNA for the CDR3 is TGTGCCAGTAGACAGATCGGCGACTATGGCTACACCTTC.

The J gene is TRBJ2-3, the V gene TRBV2; 9 bases align to TRBD2. The CDR3 is 18 amino acids. After removal of 4 bases from V and 4 bases from J, the junction contained 15 bases not matched to a gene. Germline CDR1 and CDR2: SNHLY and FYNNEI. The CDR3 coding sequence is TGTGCCAGCAGTGCCCCGGCGATAGCGGGAGCGCGGGCAGATACGCAGTATTTT. It codes for CASSAPAIAGARADTQYF.

The count of this clone is one. This chain uses TRBV6-1 with TRBJ2-7, with D possibly matching TRBD1 (6 bases). V shed 3 bases and J shed 4 bases, with 16 bases lying between them. Germline V gene sequence: CDR1 MNHNS, CDR2 SASEGT. This CDR3 region has 15 residues. This CDR3 is CASSDTQGFLYEQYF. CDR3 coding DNA: TGTGCCAGCAGTGATACACAGGGTTTCCTATACGAGCAGTACTTC.

This chain links TRBV6-5 with TRBJ2-5; D unresolved. The CDR3 consists of 13 residues. V lost 6 bases and J 2 bases, leaving 10 bases between the germline ends. In germline, CDR1 is MNHEY, CDR2 SVGAGI. The CDR3 nucleotides read TGTGCCAGCAGGGTTGGCAGTCAAGAGACCCAGTACTTC. Its protein is CASRVGSQETQYF.

The CDR3 coding sequence is TGTGCCAGCAGCGGATCGGGGGGCGCCTCCTACTACGAGCAGTACTTC. This gives the protein CASSGSGGASYYEQYF. The chain has TRBV9 and TRBJ2-7; a possible D gene is TRBD2 (7 bases). CDR3 length: 16 amino acids. Germline lookup yields CDR1 SGDLS and CDR2 YYNGEE. The ends were cut back, 3 bases at V and 3 bases at J, with 19 bases in the middle.

The J gene is TRBJ2-4, the V gene TRBV5-8; TRBD1 matches at 9 bases. The CDR3 is 14 amino acids. Trimming at V came to 4 bases and at J to 9 bases, leaving 8 bases not matched to a gene. CDR1 is SGHTS and CDR2 is YDEGEE in the germline V gene. CDR3 region: CASSPDRGSGIQYF. CDR3 coding DNA: TGTGCCAGCAGCCCCGACAGGGGGAGTGGCATTCAGTACTTC.

The rearrangement links TRBV5-4 to TRBJ1-2; 10 nucleotides line up with TRBD1. Germline lookup yields CDR1 SGHNT and CDR2 YYREEE (reference sequence). V trimming: 4 bases; J trimming: 13 bases; junction bases outside the gene matches: 13. The CDR3 loop spans 14 amino acids. The CDR3 DNA reads as TGTGCCAGCAGCATGGGCGGGGACAGGGGTCCCCTCACCTTC. This codes for CASSMGGDRGPLTF.

This clone appeared a few times. The chain couples TRBV6-5 to TRBJ2-5, with 7 nucleotides matching TRBD1. CDR1 is MNHEY and CDR2 is SVGAGI in the germline V gene. The CDR3 extends over 13 amino acids. V lost 6 bases, J lost 2 bases, and 3 bases stayed unmatched. This chain's CDR3 is CASSGQVQETQYF. The CDR3, as DNA: TGTGCCAGCAGCGGACAGGTACAAGAGACCCAGTACTTC.

The rearrangement uses TRBV7-9 and TRBJ2-7; D possibly corresponds to TRBD2 (6 bases). V lost 5 bases to trimming and J lost 3 bases, with 23 bases between them. This CDR3 has 17 amino acids. CDR1 SEHNR and CDR2 FQNEAQ come from the germline V gene (reference sequence). The CDR3 bases are TGTGCCAGCAGCCGCACGGAAACCGGGACGGGGGACTACGAGCAGTACTTC. It specifies CASSRTETGTGDYEQYF.

The chain combines TRBV4-1 with TRBJ1-1; 9 positions match TRBD1. The germline gives CDR1 MGHRA, CDR2 YSYEKL. Germline trimming cut 3 bases from V and 5 bases from J; bases unmatched to any gene: 10. This CDR3 comprises 16 residues. The chain's CDR3 is CASSHRTGALGTEAFF. The CDR3 region has the DNA TGCGCCAGCAGCCACCGGACAGGGGCCCTGGGTACTGAAGCTTTCTTT.

This clone was detected once. The CDR3 sequence: CASSRTTPYEQYF. The DNA of the CDR3 is TGTGCCAGCTCACGGACAACTCCCTACGAGCAGTACTTC. The J gene is TRBJ2-7, the V gene TRBV18, with D possibly being TRBD1 (5 bases). The CDR3 runs to 13 residues. V shed 4 bases and J shed 2 bases, with 9 bases lying between them. Per the germline V gene, CDR1 is KGHSH and CDR2 is LQKENI.

CDR3 loop: CARDDRDDEKLFF. The DNA for the CDR3 is TGTGCCAGGGACGACAGGGACGATGAAAAACTGTTTTTT. The V call is TRBV21-1, the J call TRBJ1-4; TRBD1 is taken as the D call from the table, unchecked against the DNA. TRBV21-1 is listed as a pseudogene. The CDR3 is 13 amino acids.

This clone came up a few times. The chain links TRBV30 to TRBJ1-1; D ambiguous. The CDR3 covers 13 residues. V lost 2 bases and J 3 bases, leaving 10 bases between the germline ends. The germline V gene encodes CDR1 GTSNPN and CDR2 SVGIG (reference sequence). The CDR3 spells CAWSKGADTEAFF. In nucleotides, the CDR3 is TGTGCCTGGAGTAAAGGAGCCGACACTGAAGCTTTCTTT. The entire variable domain, with the rest obtained from reference TRBV30 and TRBJ1-1, is as follows: SQTIHQWPATLVQPVGSPLSLECTVEGTSNPNLYWYRQAAGRGLQLLFYSVGIGQISSEVPQNLSASRPQDRQFILSSKKLLLSDSGFYLCAWSKGADTEAFFGQGTRLTVV.